Presented here are 13 T cell receptor beta chains from one specimen sequenced in a study of Ad26.COV2.S vaccination and SARS-CoV-2 variants. Assay: immunoSEQ multiplex PCR; the TCRdb copy retains only in-frame clones and omits some. The table lists about 350,000 clones, about nine tenths of them singletons. Noted treatment: roughly 20 received Ad26.COV2.S at low or high dose, single or two shots; roughly 5 received placebo; per-sample allocation not given. Sampling happened 63 days after the first vaccine or placebo injection. The input for sequencing was peripheral blood, taken in a trial of Ad26.COV2.S vaccine versus placebo. All receptors come from a person between 18 and 59 years old who received the Ad26.COV2.S COVID-19 vaccine or a placebo.

The V call is TRBV27, the J call TRBJ2-1, with D maybe TRBD1 (6 bases). CDR1 and CDR2 from the germline V gene are MNHEY and SMNVEV (reference sequence). The CDR3 has 15 residues. Trimming removed 3 bases from V and 7 bases from J, with 16 bases in between. This CDR3 reads CASSFPGGAYNEQFF. CDR3 nucleotides: TGTGCCAGCAGTTTCCCTGGGGGCGCGTATAATGAGCAGTTCTTC.

V and J are TRBV20-1 and TRBJ2-2; 7 bases are shared with TRBD1. Germline V gene lookup returns CDR1 DFQATT and CDR2 SNEGSKA (reference sequence). The V and J ends lost 3 bases and 1 base, in that order; junction bases with no gene match: 2. The CDR3 runs 14 residues. CDR3 sequence (DNA): TGCAGTGCTAGTTGGACAGGGAACACCGGGGAGCTGTTTTTT. It translates to CSASWTGNTGELFF.

The chain has TRBV11-2 and TRBJ1-1; a weak D match, TRBD1 (5 bases). The ends were cut back, 1 base at V and 1 base at J, with 22 bases in the middle. This CDR3 region has 19 residues. Germline-derived CDR1 and CDR2 are SGHAT and FQNNGV. DNA for the CDR3: TGTGCCAGCAGCTTAGGAGGTTTAGGGTTCGGTCAGGGGAACACTGAAGCTTTCTTT. Amino acid sequence: CASSLGGLGFGQGNTEAFF.

The table lists this clone with a count of one. V usage is TRBV3-1 (or the pseudogene TRBV3-2) and J usage is TRBJ2-3, with D perhaps matching TRBD2 (6 bases). Per germline, CDR1 LGHDT and CDR2 YNNKEL (reference sequence). The CDR3 has 16 amino acids. Trimming removed 1 base at V and 0 bases at J, with 11 bases between. CDR3 amino acids: CASSQVVGGSTDTQYF. In DNA, the CDR3 is TGTGCCAGCAGCCAAGTTGTTGGGGGGAGCACAGATACGCAGTATTTT.

This clone was picked up one time. The V and J genes are TRBV12-3 or TRBV12-4 and TRBJ2-1; D is undetermined. Between the trimmed V and J ends, which lost 6 bases and 8 bases, there was a span of 11 bases. The CDR3 consists of 12 residues. The CDR3 protein is CASSPLFHEQFF. CDR3 bases: TGTGCCAGCAGCCCCCTGTTCCATGAGCAGTTCTTC.

The chain couples TRBV11-3 to TRBJ2-6; the match to TRBD1 covers 9 bases. The CDR3 loop spans 18 amino acids. The germline CDR1 and CDR2 sequences are SGHNT and YENEEA. V lost 6 bases and J lost 0; bases outside the gene matches: 9. CDR3 nucleotides: TGTGCCAGCAGTCCCGGGACAGGGCTTGCCTCTGGGGCCAACGTCCTGACTTTC. Translated, it gives CASSPGTGLASGANVLTF.

The rearrangement links TRBV24-1 to TRBJ2-2; D is uncertain. The CDR3 is 19 amino acids. V lost 10 bases and J 0 bases, leaving 26 bases between the germline ends. The V gene's germline CDR1 is KGHDR and CDR2 SFDVKD. In nucleotides, the CDR3 is TGTGCCACGGCGACGGTGTGGGTTTCCTCCCTAACGAACACCGGGGAGCTGTTTTTT. Translation gives CATATVWVSSLTNTGELFF.

J is TRBJ1-3 and V is TRBV18, with D unresolved. The length of the CDR3 is 16 residues. Germline CDR1 is KGHSH and CDR2 is LQKENI. The V end was cut by 0 bases, the J end by 2 bases, with 11 bases between. Here the CDR3 reads CASSPPRRTTGNTIYF. CDR3 DNA: TGTGCCAGCTCACCACCCAGACGGACTACTGGAAACACCATATATTTT.

The chain uses TRBV4-2 and TRBJ1-1, with 11 nucleotides matching TRBD1. J gave up 4 bases and V 5 bases, and 9 bases lay outside the gene matches. The CDR3 runs to 16 residues. Germline V lookup: CDR1 LGHNA, CDR2 YNFKEQ. This chain's CDR3 is CASSFTPGQGVTEAFF. The CDR3 bases are TGTGCCAGCAGCTTTACTCCGGGACAGGGGGTCACTGAAGCTTTCTTT.

V usage is TRBV6-5 and J usage is TRBJ2-7; D is perhaps TRBD1 (6 bases). V lost 0 bases to trimming and J lost 6 bases, with 12 bases between them. The CDR3 runs 14 residues. Germline CDR1 reads MNHEY; CDR2 reads SVGAGI. The CDR3 bases are TGTGCCAGCAGTTACTCCAGGGGTCGAGGCGAGCAGTACTTC. Encoded protein: CASSYSRGRGEQYF.

CDR3 sequence: CASSFPGSPNQPQHF. DNA of the CDR3: TGTGCCAGCAGTTTTCCCGGATCCCCCAATCAGCCCCAGCATTTT. The chain joins TRBV6-5 to TRBJ1-5; D is undetermined. Germline V gene lookup returns CDR1 MNHEY and CDR2 SVGAGI. Trimming removed 4 bases at V and 3 bases at J, with 13 bases between. The CDR3 contains 15 residues.

The rearrangement links TRBV5-4 to TRBJ2-7, with D uncertain. The CDR3 sequence is 14 residues long. V was cut by 0 bases and J by 3 bases, with 10 bases left in between. The germline CDR1 and CDR2 sequences are SGHNT and YYREEE (reference sequence). CDR3 sequence (DNA): TGTGCCAGCAGCTTGGGGGTTAGTTACTACGAGCAGTACTTC. This gives the protein CASSLGVSYYEQYF.

The J gene is TRBJ2-2, the V gene TRBV7-6, with 9 nucleotides matching TRBD1. This CDR3 is 16 amino acids long. In germline, CDR1 is SGHVS, CDR2 FNYEAQ. Trimming took 4 bases from V and 5 from J; bases not matched to a gene: 8. The CDR3 DNA sequence: TGTGCCAGCAGCTCAGCCCGGGACAGGGTTACCGGGGAGCTGTTTTTT. Amino acid sequence: CASSSARDRVTGELFF.